The 6 T cell receptor beta chains listed next were all sequenced from one sample in a study of T cells in Graves' hyperthyroidism and ophthalmopathy (dated by TCRdb to about 2019). The library was generated by multiplex PCR. Sequencing took place on an Illumina HiSeq 2000. The TCR beta CDR3 regions were amplified from the RNA transcripts. The TCR CDR3 was subjected to a first round of RT-PCR using the HTBI primer set and the Qiagen OneStep RT-PCR kit. TCRdb redid the processing of the public reads, applying fastp at Q25 and MiXCR, and retained in-frame beta chains. For every CDR3 protein sequence, its rows merge into one entry that carries the most common genes and DNA. The sample table lists some 650,000 distinct CDR3 sequences, more than 15% of them with a count of one. The ten largest clones capture more than 3% of the sample. Sequenced: blood. Every receptor here comes from a woman aged 40 to 50 with Graves' ophthalmopathy.

The chain has TRBV11-2 and TRBJ1-2; D might be TRBD1 (6 bases). Germline values: CDR1 SGHAT, CDR2 FQNNGV. The CDR3 has 16 residues. Trimming cost V 5 bases and J 5 bases, with 21 bases left between them. Here the CDR3 DNA reads TGTGCCAGCAGCCTAAGGGGGGACAAGGGGCCGTATGGCTACACCTTC. This gives the protein CASSLRGDKGPYGYTF.

This clonotype was seen many times. This rearrangement joins TRBV10-3 to TRBJ1-2, with 8 bases lining up with TRBD1. The CDR3 extends over 13 amino acids. With 4 bases clipped from V and 3 bases from J, the junction kept 1 base outside the gene matches. CDR1 and CDR2 from the germline V gene are ENHRY and SYGVKD. In DNA, the CDR3 is TGTGCCATCAGTGGACAGGGGCACTATGGCTACACCTTC. Its protein is CAISGQGHYGYTF.

V usage is TRBV2 and J usage is TRBJ1-4, with TRBD1 as a possible D gene (5 bases). Trimming took off 6 bases at V and 7 bases at J, with 15 bases between the two ends. Germline CDR1 is SNHLY and CDR2 is FYNNEI. The CDR3 is made up of 14 amino acids. As DNA, the CDR3 is TGTGCCAGCAGCCGACAGAGTCTTCTTGAAAAACTGTTTTTT. Protein product: CASSRQSLLEKLFF.

This clonotype has at least ten counts. J is TRBJ1-5 and V is TRBV9, with D perhaps matching TRBD1 (5 bases). The CDR3 is 14 residues long. Trimming left V 0 bases short and J 1 base short, with 5 bases between. The germline V gene encodes CDR1 SGDLS and CDR2 YYNGEE. Here the CDR3 reads CASSVGTSNQPQHF. DNA of the CDR3: TGTGCCAGCAGCGTAGGGACAAGCAATCAGCCCCAGCATTTT.

V gene TRBV4-2 combines with J gene TRBJ2-3, with 11 bases identical to TRBD2. Per the germline V gene, CDR1 is LGHNA and CDR2 is YNFKEQ. The CDR3 sequence is 18 residues long. Trimming at V came to 4 bases and at J to 2 bases, leaving 11 bases not matched to a gene. The CDR3 DNA follows: TGTGCCAGCAGCCTAAGAGAAGCTAGCGGGAGGCCCACAGATACGCAGTATTTT. Amino acids: CASSLREASGRPTDTQYF.

The chain has TRBV10-3 and TRBJ1-6; 9 positions match TRBD1. J was trimmed by 8 bases and V by 4 bases; bases with no gene match: 6. Looked up from germline, CDR1 is ENHRY and CDR2 is SYGVKD. The CDR3 covers 15 residues. The CDR3 here is CAISGRDRVYSPLHF. CDR3 coding DNA: TGTGCCATCAGTGGACGGGACAGGGTTTATTCACCCCTCCACTTT.